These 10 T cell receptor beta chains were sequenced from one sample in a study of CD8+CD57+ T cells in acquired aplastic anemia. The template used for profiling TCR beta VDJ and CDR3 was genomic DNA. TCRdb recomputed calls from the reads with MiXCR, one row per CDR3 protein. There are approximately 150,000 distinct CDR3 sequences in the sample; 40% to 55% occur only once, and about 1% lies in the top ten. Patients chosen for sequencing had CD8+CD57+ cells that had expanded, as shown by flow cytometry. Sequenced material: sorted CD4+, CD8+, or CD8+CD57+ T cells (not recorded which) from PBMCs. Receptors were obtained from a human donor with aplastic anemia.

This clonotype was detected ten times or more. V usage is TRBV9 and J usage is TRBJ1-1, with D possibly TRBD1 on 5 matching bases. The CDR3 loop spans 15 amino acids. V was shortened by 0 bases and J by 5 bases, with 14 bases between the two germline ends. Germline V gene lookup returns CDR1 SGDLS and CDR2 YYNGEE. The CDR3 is CASSVVQGGRTEAFF. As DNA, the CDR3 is TGTGCCAGCAGCGTAGTGCAGGGAGGGAGGACTGAAGCTTTCTTT.

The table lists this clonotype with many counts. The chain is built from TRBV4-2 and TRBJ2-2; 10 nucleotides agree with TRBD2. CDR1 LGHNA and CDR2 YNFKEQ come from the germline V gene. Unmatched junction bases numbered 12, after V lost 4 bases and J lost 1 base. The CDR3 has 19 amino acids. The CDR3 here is CASSPKRGGRLKNTGELFF. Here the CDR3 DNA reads TGTGCCAGCAGCCCCAAGCGGGGGGGGAGATTGAAGAACACCGGGGAGCTGTTTTTT.

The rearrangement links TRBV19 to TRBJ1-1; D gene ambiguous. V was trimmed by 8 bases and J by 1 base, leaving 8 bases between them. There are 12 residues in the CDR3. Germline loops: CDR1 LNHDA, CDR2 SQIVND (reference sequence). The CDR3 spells CASCTGNTEAFF. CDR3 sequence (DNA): TGTGCCAGTTGCACCGGGAACACTGAAGCTTTCTTT.

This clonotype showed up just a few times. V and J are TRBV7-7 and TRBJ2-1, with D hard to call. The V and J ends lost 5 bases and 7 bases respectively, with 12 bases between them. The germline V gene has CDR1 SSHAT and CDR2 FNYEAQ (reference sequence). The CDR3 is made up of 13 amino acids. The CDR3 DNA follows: TGTGCCAGCAGCCCAGGCCCTGTGAATGAGCAGTTCTTC. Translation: CASSPGPVNEQFF.

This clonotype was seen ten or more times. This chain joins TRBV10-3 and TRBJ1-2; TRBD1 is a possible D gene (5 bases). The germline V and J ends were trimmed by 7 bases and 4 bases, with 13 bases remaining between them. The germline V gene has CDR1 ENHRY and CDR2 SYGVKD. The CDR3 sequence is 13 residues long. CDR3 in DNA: TGTGCCATCACGGGACTCCCGGCCTATGGCTACACCTTC. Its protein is CAITGLPAYGYTF.

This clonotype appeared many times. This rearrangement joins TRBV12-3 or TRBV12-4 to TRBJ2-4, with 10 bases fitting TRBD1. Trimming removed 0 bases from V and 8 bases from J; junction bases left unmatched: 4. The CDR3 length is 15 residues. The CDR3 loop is CASSLAGQGGDIQYF. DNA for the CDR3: TGTGCCAGCAGTTTAGCAGGACAGGGGGGGGACATTCAGTACTTC.

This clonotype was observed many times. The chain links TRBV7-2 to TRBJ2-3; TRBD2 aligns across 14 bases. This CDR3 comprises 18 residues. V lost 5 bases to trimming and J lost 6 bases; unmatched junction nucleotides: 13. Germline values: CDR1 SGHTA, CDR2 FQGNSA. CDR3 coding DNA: TGTGCCAGCAGCCGTCGTCCCGGGACTAGCGGGGGCGGGGATACGCAGTATTTT. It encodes CASSRRPGTSGGGDTQYF.

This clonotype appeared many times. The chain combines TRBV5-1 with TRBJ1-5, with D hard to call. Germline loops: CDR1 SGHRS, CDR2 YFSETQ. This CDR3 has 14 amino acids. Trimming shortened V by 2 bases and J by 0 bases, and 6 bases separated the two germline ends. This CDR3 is CASSLDSSNQPQHF. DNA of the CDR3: TGCGCCAGCAGCTTAGACTCTAGCAATCAGCCCCAGCATTTT.

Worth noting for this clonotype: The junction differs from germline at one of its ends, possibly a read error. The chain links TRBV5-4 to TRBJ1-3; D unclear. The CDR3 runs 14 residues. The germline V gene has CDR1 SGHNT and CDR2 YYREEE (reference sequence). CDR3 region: CASSKDGSGDTIYF. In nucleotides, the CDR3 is TGTGCCAGCAGCAAGGACGGGTCTGGAGACACCATATATTTT.

The CDR3 protein is CASSLDRVRNNEQFF. The CDR3 DNA reads as TGTGCCAGCAGCCTGGACAGGGTAAGAAACAATGAGCAGTTCTTC. The genes are TRBV7-2 and TRBJ2-1; 8 bases are shared with TRBD1. Germline V gives CDR1 SGHTA, CDR2 FQGNSA. The CDR3 contains 15 residues. V was clipped by 5 bases and J by 5 bases; unmatched bases: 8.